This paragraph covers one T cell receptor (beta chain) sequence. This clonotype was counted between two and nine times. Its antigen specificity is not known. Base-call qualities are not available, and no considerably larger clone is one nucleotide away. Instrument on record: Illumina NovaSeq 6000. TCRalpha and TCRbeta cDNA libraries were built by 5'RACE with constant-segment primers, adding sample barcodes and unique molecular identifiers. Trizol reagent was used to extract RNA from every sample. The libraries were amplified in two PCR steps, and the second step added a second sample barcode and Illumina TruSeq adapters. Sequencing of libraries was performed on an Illumina NovaSeq with 2 x 150 bp paired-end reads. The paper's data handling went like this. The reads were demultiplexed and collapsed into UMI-guided consensus sequences using migec v1.2.7. Using mixcr v2.1.11, the UMI consensuses were aligned to TRA and TRB V and J templates and assembled into clonotypes. A clonotype was counted as expanded or contracted only if both edgeR and NoisET called the change significant, with noise models trained on biological replicates. For edgeR calls, the thresholds were a false discovery rate-adjusted p below 0.01 and a log2 fold-change of 1. As an exploratory analysis of dynamics, PCA with hierarchical clustering was applied to max-normalized trajectories of the 1000 most abundant clonotypes. Separately sequenced CD4+ and CD8+ repertoires were used to assign the CD4 or CD8 phenotype of responding clones. In-frame beta chains were kept once TCRdb had trimmed the public reads at Q25 with fastp and called clones with MiXCR. Rows are combined by CDR3 protein, so each entry shows the most common genes and DNA. The V and J calls were not made by the authors but by TCRdb's processing. In this sample the table shows 550,000 to 600,000 distinct CDR3 sequences, 20% to 25% of which occur a single time. Approximately 8.4% of the sample is held by the ten biggest clonotypes.

Ficoll-Paque density gradient centrifugation was the method used to isolate PBMCs. This record belongs to a study of T-cell memory formation after mild COVID-19 (dated by TCRdb to the early 2020s). A note on the overall study: Most TCR sequence clusters were specific to one of the two donors. The cohort comprised two young, previously healthy adult volunteers, one female and one male. T-cell clones expanding and contracting after mild COVID-19 in a couple of donors were tracked by longitudinal TCRalpha and TCRbeta repertoire sequencing. Study-wide findings and limitations: The study covered only two mild cases, and larger cohorts including severe cases with pre-infection samples were considered necessary. Whether the second-wave clones peaking on day 37 were SARS-CoV-2 specific was not confirmed. Contracting CD4+ clones appeared mostly in the CM and EM memory subsets, whereas CD8+ clones were enriched in EMRA. The detection of some responding clones in pre-infection memory suggests that pre-existing cross-reactive memory T cells joined the SARS-CoV-2 response. Clones that contracted from day 15 to 85 showed balanced CD4/CD8 phenotypes, whereas a second wave of clones that expanded from day 15 to 37 leaned towards CD4+.

This receptor was identified in an adult woman who had mild COVID-19 (a few samples of this study predate the infection). The sample titles of this study are shuffled in the database, so cell type and time point are left out; the donor was told from shared clones. Material: PBMCs or a T cell subset sorted from them (not recorded which).

Read as DNA, the sequence is TGTGCCAGCAGCCCCCGGGACAGCCCCTCTGAAGCTTTCTTT. This gives the protein CASSPRDSPSEAFF. The chain is encoded by TRBV9 joined to TRBJ1-1; 7 bases in between match TRBD1. Per the germline V gene, SGDLS is the CDR1 and YYNGEE is the CDR2. The CDR3 covers 14 residues, taking in both the cysteine and the phenylalanine. The retained sequence is limited to the CDR3, 42 bases, with the frame set at the first base. V has 4 bases trimmed and J has 6 bases trimmed; junction bases matching no gene number 9.